Listed below are T cell receptor beta chains from one sample, sequenced in a study of blood T cell repertoires in COVID-19. Some clones are missing from TCRdb's copy, which holds only in-frame ones; the method was immunoSEQ multiplex PCR. The repertoire holds around 130,000 clones, with roughly 79% as singletons. Input material: peripheral blood. The receptors here all came from a human donor in a cohort sampled during active COVID-19. Each CDR3 is given with its conserved first and last residue. A D gene is named only where the DNA matches it firmly. Some rows have no size entry. The others give once, few or many, or a class for an expanded clone.

DNA: TGTGCCAGCAGTTTAACCGCGGGACTCCCCTACGAGCAGTACTTC
CDR3: CASSLTAGLPYEQYF
D: -
size: -
V: TRBV28
J: TRBJ2-7

DNA: TGTGCCAGCAGCCAGGGACAGTCCTATGGCTACACCTTC
CDR3: CASSQGQSYGYTF
D: TRBD1
size: -
V: TRBV6-5
J: TRBJ1-2

DNA: TGTGCTAGTGGTGAGGGAGGGACTAGCTTAGAGACCCAGTACTTC
CDR3: CASGEGGTSLETQYF
D: TRBD2
size: -
V: TRBV12-5
J: TRBJ2-5

DNA: TGTGCCAGCAGCTTGTCCCCCTTGGGGGGGACAGGGGGCAATCAGCCCCAGCATTTT
CDR3: CASSLSPLGGTGGNQPQHF
D: TRBD1
size: -
V: TRBV5-6
J: TRBJ1-5

DNA: TGTGCCAGCTCCCCGAACCGGGACAGGGGTACCTATGGCTACACCTTC
CDR3: CASSPNRDRGTYGYTF
D: TRBD1
size: -
V: TRBV18
J: TRBJ1-2

DNA: TGTGCCTGGAGGCGGGGGGCGGAAGATACGCAGTATTTT
CDR3: CAWRRGAEDTQYF
D: TRBD2
size: -
V: TRBV30
J: TRBJ2-3

DNA: TGTGCCATCAGTGTGTTCGGGGGAACAGATACGCAGTATTTT
CDR3: CAISVFGGTDTQYF
D: -
size: once
V: TRBV10-3
J: TRBJ2-3

DNA: TGTGCCAGCAGCCAAGATCCGGTGTTTGGCTACACCTTC
CDR3: CASSQDPVFGYTF
D: -
size: once
V: TRBV3-1/TRBV3-2
J: TRBJ1-2

DNA: TGCGCCAGCAGCCAGTTGGTCGGGGACTACGAGCAGTACTTC
CDR3: CASSQLVGDYEQYF
D: -
size: -
V: TRBV4-1
J: TRBJ2-7

DNA: TGTGCCAGCAGCTTAGCCACCTACGAGCAGTACTTC
CDR3: CASSLATYEQYF
D: -
size: few
V: TRBV11-2
J: TRBJ2-7

DNA: TGTGCCAGCAGCCTGGGACTAGCGGGGGGGCGTGAGCAGTTCTTC
CDR3: CASSLGLAGGREQFF
D: TRBD2
size: -
V: TRBV5-5
J: TRBJ2-1

DNA: TGTGCCAGCAGCGGAGGACAGGGATCCTTCTATGGCTACACCTTC
CDR3: CASSGGQGSFYGYTF
D: TRBD1
size: -
V: TRBV5-4
J: TRBJ1-2

DNA: TGTGCCAGCAGCTTGCGGGGGGGAATCATCAATGAGCAGTTCTTC
CDR3: CASSLRGGIINEQFF
D: TRBD2
size: -
V: TRBV7-2
J: TRBJ2-1

DNA: TGTGCCAGCAGATATAGCGGCCGGTCCTACGAGCAGTACTTC
CDR3: CASRYSGRSYEQYF
D: -
size: once
V: TRBV13
J: TRBJ2-7

DNA: TGTGCCAGCAGCCCCCACTACGAGCAGTACTTC
CDR3: CASSPHYEQYF
D: -
size: once
V: TRBV6-5
J: TRBJ2-7

DNA: TGTGCCAGCAGCCCAAGCGACAGGGATGAAGCTTTCTTT
CDR3: CASSPSDRDEAFF
D: TRBD1
size: -
V: TRBV11-2
J: TRBJ1-1

DNA: TGCAGCGTTGCGGGACAGACCTACGAGCAGTACTTC
CDR3: CSVAGQTYEQYF
D: TRBD1
size: few
V: TRBV29-1
J: TRBJ2-7

DNA: TGTGCCAGCAGTGAAGCGCAGCGAGGGTTTAGCAAAAACATTCAGTACTTC
CDR3: CASSEAQRGFSKNIQYF
D: -
size: once
V: TRBV6-1
J: TRBJ2-4

DNA: TGTGCCAGCAGTGAATTTAGGGGGGGCGATCAGCCCCAGCATTTT
CDR3: CASSEFRGGDQPQHF
D: -
size: -
V: TRBV6-1
J: TRBJ1-5

DNA: TGTGCCAGCCCTGTCGGGACAGGCCCTTACTATGGCTACACCTTC
CDR3: CASPVGTGPYYGYTF
D: TRBD1
size: few
V: TRBV2
J: TRBJ1-2

DNA: TGTGCCAGCAGCTCGAGCAGGGATCCAGCCTACGAGCAGTACTTC
CDR3: CASSSSRDPAYEQYF
D: -
size: -
V: TRBV7-8
J: TRBJ2-7

DNA: TGTGCCAGCAGCCCCCGACCGGGGGACACTGAAGCTTTCTTT
CDR3: CASSPRPGDTEAFF
D: -
size: -
V: TRBV7-7
J: TRBJ1-1

DNA: TGTGCCAGCAGTGAAGCCTCAACAGGGTCCTACGAGCAGTACTTC
CDR3: CASSEASTGSYEQYF
D: -
size: -
V: TRBV6-1
J: TRBJ2-7